The 22 T cell receptor beta chains below were found in one sample sequenced in a study of T cell changes during pregnancy in multiple sclerosis. Libraries were prepared by immunoSEQ multiplex PCR; TCRdb keeps only in-frame clonotypes and omits some of them. This table has 70,000 to 75,000 clones, around nine tenths appearing once. Sequences were derived from peripheral blood, sampled in the second trimester of pregnancy. All receptors come from a female donor in good health, enrolled as a control in a pregnancy study.

The rearrangement uses TRBV7-2 and TRBJ2-7; possible D gene TRBD1, 5 bases. The CDR3 has 13 amino acids. The germline CDR1 and CDR2 sequences are SGHTA and FQGNSA. V was shortened by 1 base and J by 4 bases, with 8 bases between the two germline ends. The CDR3 here is CASSLETAYEQYF. The CDR3 region has the DNA TGTGCCAGCAGCTTAGAGACAGCGTACGAGCAGTACTTC.

This clone has just a few counts. J is TRBJ2-1 and V is TRBV21-1; the table gives TRBD2 as D, unverified against the DNA. TRBV21-1 is annotated as a pseudogene. This CDR3 is 17 amino acids long. This CDR3 is CASRRSSGGAIYNEQFF. In DNA form, the CDR3 reads TGTGCCAGCAGGAGGTCTAGCGGGGGGGCGATTTACAATGAGCAGTTCTTC.

The chain has TRBV5-1 and TRBJ2-3; D not resolved. The ends were cut back, 4 bases at V and 5 bases at J, with 11 bases in the middle. Germline values: CDR1 SGHRS, CDR2 YFSETQ. The CDR3 runs to 13 residues. CDR3 sequence (DNA): TGCGCCAGCAGCCAAAGCTCTTTAGATACGCAGTATTTT. Amino acids: CASSQSSLDTQYF.

The chain joins TRBV4-1 to TRBJ2-3; TRBD2 matches 9 bases. The CDR3 has 16 residues. Losses at the gene ends were 1 base for V and 3 bases for J; bases not matched to a gene: 5. From germline, CDR1 is MGHRA and CDR2 YSYEKL. The CDR3 bases are TGCGCCAGCAGCCAAGTGGGGCGGGGGGGGACAGATACGCAGTATTTT. Protein sequence: CASSQVGRGGTDTQYF.

The chain couples TRBV9 to TRBJ2-2, with 11 bases that match TRBD1. Per germline, CDR1 SGDLS and CDR2 YYNGEE. The CDR3 runs 15 residues. J gave up 5 bases and V 4 bases, and 4 bases lay outside the gene matches. CDR3 region: CASSRGTGGTGELFF. The CDR3 DNA reads as TGTGCCAGCAGCCGCGGGACAGGGGGAACCGGGGAGCTGTTTTTT.

This chain uses TRBV7-3 with TRBJ2-7; 9 nucleotides line up with TRBD2. The CDR3 loop spans 15 amino acids. V shed 5 bases, J shed 3 bases, and the junction held 8 bases outside the gene matches. Germline loops: CDR1 SGHTA, CDR2 FQGTGA. The CDR3 is CASSQSGGSLYEQYF. The CDR3 nucleotides read TGTGCCAGCAGCCAAAGCGGGGGGTCCCTCTACGAGCAGTACTTC.

The J gene is TRBJ1-2, the V gene TRBV7-8, with a weak D call TRBD1 (5 bases). V was trimmed by 7 bases and J by 6 bases, leaving 18 bases between them. From germline, CDR1 is SGHVS and CDR2 FQNEAQ. The length of the CDR3 is 14 residues. This CDR3 reads CASTLGWDLDGYTF. In DNA, the CDR3 is TGTGCCAGCACCCTGGGATGGGACTTGGATGGCTACACCTTC.

The V call is TRBV4-3, the J call TRBJ1-1, with a weak D call TRBD1 (5 bases). This CDR3 is 13 amino acids long. Germline lookup yields CDR1 LGHNA and CDR2 YSLEER. Between the trimmed V and J ends, which lost 0 bases and 10 bases, there was a span of 12 bases. In nucleotides, the CDR3 is TGCGCCAGCAGCCAAGATCGGCAGGGAAGAGCTTTCTTT. This codes for CASSQDRQGRAFF.

The chain combines TRBV10-3 with TRBJ1-2, with TRBD1 identical over 10 bases. With 6 bases clipped from V and 4 bases from J, the junction kept 5 bases outside the gene matches. The CDR3 is 14 residues long. Germline values: CDR1 ENHRY, CDR2 SYGVKD. The CDR3 protein is CAIRGTGEAYGYTF. CDR3 bases: TGTGCCATCAGGGGGACAGGGGAGGCCTATGGCTACACCTTC.

This clone has just one count. The chain links TRBV6-4 to TRBJ1-1; no reliable D call. The CDR3 length is 13 residues. The V gene lost 7 bases and the J gene lost 4 bases, with 13 bases spanning the gap. Germline lookup yields CDR1 MRHNA and CDR2 SNTAGT. CDR3 bases: TGTGCCAGCAAGGTCCGGGCGGGCACTGAAGCTTTCTTT. Translating gives CASKVRAGTEAFF.

The chain is built from TRBV25-1 and TRBJ1-4; no definite D call. Germline CDR1 and CDR2: MGHDK and SYGVNS. This CDR3 is 17 amino acids long. The germline V and J ends were trimmed by 1 base and 0 bases, with 12 bases remaining between them. The CDR3 protein is CASSESFQFATNEKLFF. The CDR3, as DNA: TGTGCCAGCAGTGAATCATTTCAGTTTGCAACTAATGAAAAACTGTTTTTT.

The chain employs TRBV19 and TRBJ2-6; D is ambiguous. The V and J ends lost 3 bases and 0 bases respectively, with 12 bases between them. Germline V gene data show CDR1 as LNHDA and CDR2 as SQIVND (reference sequence). This CDR3 comprises 17 residues. CDR3 DNA: TGTGCCAGTAGTATGGGCAGGCTGGGCTCTGGGGCCAACGTCCTGACTTTC. Translated, it gives CASSMGRLGSGANVLTF.

This clone was counted a few times. The gene calls are TRBV2 and TRBJ1-6; D not resolved. Trimming removed 6 bases at V and 9 bases at J, with 15 bases between. This CDR3 comprises 14 residues. Germline V CDR1 and CDR2: SNHLY, FYNNEI. The CDR3 is CASRRAPRGSPLHF. Written as DNA, the CDR3 is TGTGCCAGCAGGAGGGCGCCCCGGGGTTCACCCCTCCACTTT.

V is TRBV6-6 and J is TRBJ2-5; possibly TRBD1 for D (5 bases). The V gene lost 2 bases and the J gene lost 5 bases, with 12 bases spanning the gap. Germline lookup yields CDR1 MNHNY and CDR2 SVGAGI (reference sequence). The CDR3 has 14 residues. The CDR3 coding sequence is TGTGCCAGCAGTTACGTCAGGGATGGGGAGACCCAGTACTTC. This codes for CASSYVRDGETQYF.

The chain carries TRBV7-6 and TRBJ2-7; no clear D. The V end was cut by 5 bases, the J end by 3 bases, with 11 bases between. The CDR3 has 13 amino acids. Germline V gene data show CDR1 as SGHVS and CDR2 as FNYEAQ. For the CDR3, the DNA is TGTGCCAGCAGCCTAAACAGTTTCTACGAGCAGTACTTC. Residues: CASSLNSFYEQYF. The full variable domain, completed using reference TRBV7-6 and TRBJ2-7, is GAGVSQSPRYKVTKRGQDVALRCDPISGHVSLYWYRQALGQGPEFLTYFNYEAQQDKSGLPNDRFSAERPEGSISTLTIQRTEQRDSAMYRCASSLNSFYEQYFGPGTRLTVT.

The gene calls are TRBV28 and TRBJ1-2, with 7 bases matching TRBD1. The V gene end was trimmed by 2 bases and the J gene end by 5 bases; junction bases not matched to a gene: 14. Germline CDR1 reads MDHEN; CDR2 reads SYDVKM. CDR3 size: 17 residues. CDR3 coding DNA: TGTGCCAGCAGTTTACGGTCCCTGAGGGGGCGCGGGTATGGCTACACCTTC. Translated: CASSLRSLRGRGYGYTF.

The CDR3 sequence is CASSLQGANYGYTF. In DNA form, the CDR3 reads TGCGCCAGCAGCTTACAGGGGGCGAACTATGGCTACACCTTC. J is TRBJ1-2 and V is TRBV5-1; the match to TRBD1 covers 9 bases. Germline-derived CDR1 and CDR2 are SGHRS and YFSETQ. The CDR3 has 14 residues. V was clipped by 2 bases and J by 2 bases; unmatched bases: 1.

J is TRBJ1-2 and V is TRBV15; no reliable D call. V shed 5 bases and J shed 4 bases, with 20 bases lying between them. The CDR3 runs to 16 residues. The germline gives CDR1 LNHNV, CDR2 YYDKDF (reference sequence). The CDR3: CATSRGGNAISYGYTF. The CDR3 DNA reads as TGTGCCACCAGCCGAGGAGGGAACGCGATCAGCTATGGCTACACCTTC.

This chain uses TRBV7-8 with TRBJ2-5; 7 bases match TRBD2. V was clipped by 0 bases and J by 5 bases; unmatched bases: 3. CDR1 is SGHVS, CDR2 FQNEAQ, per germline. The length of the CDR3 is 14 residues. The CDR3 is CASSLASGRETQYF. In DNA form, the CDR3 reads TGTGCCAGCAGCTTAGCTAGCGGGCGGGAGACCCAGTACTTC.

The rearrangement uses TRBV4-2 and TRBJ1-5, with a weak D call TRBD1 (5 bases). This CDR3 spans 15 amino acids. Germline CDR1 and CDR2: LGHNA and YNFKEQ. V gave up 1 base and J gave up 7 bases, with 14 bases separating them. Here the CDR3 DNA reads TGTGCCAGCAGCCAAGGTCCGGGACTAGTACAGCCCCAGCATTTT. Protein product: CASSQGPGLVQPQHF.

The chain joins TRBV6-1 to TRBJ2-3, with a possible D match to TRBD2 (6 bases). V was pared by 7 bases and J by 6 bases, with 20 bases between. In germline, CDR1 is MNHNS, CDR2 SASEGT. This CDR3 comprises 15 residues. As DNA, the CDR3 is TGTGCCAGCACCATTTCGACTAGTAGGTTGGATACGCAGTATTTT. Translation: CASTISTSRLDTQYF.

This chain uses TRBV30 with TRBJ1-1; weak D call: TRBD1 (5 bases). Trimming left V 6 bases short and J 3 bases short, with 17 bases between. The CDR3 consists of 14 residues. Per germline, CDR1 GTSNPN and CDR2 SVGIG (reference sequence). The CDR3, as DNA: TGTGCCTGCACCCCGGGGGTGGGGTACACTGAAGCTTTCTTT. Amino acids: CACTPGVGYTEAFF.